The 11 T cell receptor beta chains listed next were all sequenced from one sample in a study of identical twins. TCRdb recomputed calls from the 5' RACE reads with MiXCR, one row per CDR3 protein. The sample holds a few hundred thousand distinct CDR3 sequences; about 9% are singletons and the top ten take less than 4%. These data also featured in a second study, about yellow fever vaccine responses in identical twins.

Sequencing was performed on CD8+ T cells sorted from blood. These receptor sequences come from a woman aged 18-30 years in good health.

This sequence joins TRBV6-1 and TRBJ2-1; a possible D gene is TRBD1 (6 bases). This CDR3 has 16 residues. The germline CDR1 and CDR2 sequences are MNHNS and SASEGT. V was clipped by 8 bases and J by 7 bases, with 24 bases between them. DNA for the CDR3: TGTGCCAGCCGTAGAATTATCAGAGACAGGCCAAATGAGCAGTTCTTC. The encoded protein is CASRRIIRDRPNEQFF.

In this sample, this clonotype turned up many times. V and J are TRBV2 and TRBJ2-2; D possibly corresponds to TRBD1 (6 bases). The CDR3 contains 15 residues. The germline V gene has CDR1 SNHLY and CDR2 FYNNEI. V gave up 7 bases and J gave up 3 bases, with 15 bases separating them. The CDR3 is CASTRGAGDTGELFF. The CDR3 DNA sequence: TGTGCCAGCACCCGTGGGGCAGGGGACACCGGGGAGCTGTTTTTT.

This clonotype was seen more than once but under ten times. The rearrangement uses TRBV10-3 and TRBJ2-2; the D is unclear. Germline CDR1 and CDR2: ENHRY and SYGVKD. The V end was cut by 2 bases, the J end by 4 bases, with 20 bases between. This CDR3 spans 18 amino acids. The CDR3: CAISESPPGVPSTGELFF. DNA of the CDR3: TGTGCCATCAGTGAGAGTCCCCCCGGTGTTCCCAGCACCGGGGAGCTGTTTTTT.

This clonotype was counted only a few times. This chain connects TRBV29-1 to TRBJ2-7; TRBD2 aligns across 8 bases. V was clipped by 4 bases and J by 0 bases; unmatched bases: 8. Germline V CDR1 and CDR2: SQVTM, ANQGSEA. The CDR3 extends over 15 amino acids. The CDR3 nucleotides are TGCAGCGTTGGTTATGAGCGGGAGCTCTCCTACGAGCAGTACTTC. It specifies CSVGYERELSYEQYF.

Many counts were recorded for this clonotype. The chain links TRBV24-1 to TRBJ2-2; 7 bases are a match to TRBD1. This CDR3 is built from 16 residues. The V gene end was trimmed by 9 bases and the J gene end by 1 base; junction bases not matched to a gene: 10. Germline assignment: CDR1 KGHDR and CDR2 SFDVKD. CDR3 in amino acids: CATEETGTVNTGELFF. The CDR3 DNA reads as TGTGCCACCGAGGAGACCGGGACAGTGAACACCGGGGAGCTGTTTTTT.

The rearrangement joins TRBV7-2 to TRBJ2-2; D is perhaps TRBD1 (6 bases). The CDR3 extends over 17 amino acids. V was shortened by 2 bases and J by 0 bases, with 13 bases between the two germline ends. CDR1 is SGHTA, CDR2 FQGNSA, per germline. Here the CDR3 reads CASSLLPDSANTGELFF. Written as DNA, the CDR3 is TGTGCCAGCAGCTTACTCCCGGACAGCGCGAACACCGGGGAGCTGTTTTTT. The variable domain in full, completed from reference TRBV7-2 and TRBJ2-2, reads GAGVSQSPSNKVTEKGKDVELRCDPISGHTALYWYRQSLGQGLEFLIYFQGNSAPDKSGLPSDRFSAERTGGSVSTLTIQRTQQEDSAVYLCASSLLPDSANTGELFFGEGSRLTVL.

This clonotype was counted only a few times. The rearrangement joins TRBV9 to TRBJ2-1, with 15 positions matching TRBD2. The CDR3 runs to 16 residues. CDR1 SGDLS and CDR2 YYNGEE come from the germline V gene. J gave up 7 bases and V 3 bases, and 5 bases lay outside the gene matches. The CDR3 DNA is TGTGCCAGCAGCGCCTGGACTAGCGGGAGGGAGAATGAGCAGTTCTTC. Amino acid sequence: CASSAWTSGRENEQFF.

This clonotype was seen at least ten times. The chain couples TRBV4-1 to TRBJ2-3, with no clear D. V lost 1 base to trimming and J lost 6 bases, with 8 bases between them. From germline, CDR1 is MGHRA and CDR2 YSYEKL. The length of the CDR3 is 13 residues. CDR3 DNA: TGCGCCAGCAGCCAAGGTTATAAGGATACGCAGTATTTT. Translated: CASSQGYKDTQYF.

The chain has TRBV7-9 and TRBJ2-4; tentatively, D is TRBD1 or TRBD2 (5 bases each). Germline CDR1 is SEHNR and CDR2 is FQNEAQ (reference sequence). The V end lost 5 bases, the J end lost 1 base, and 18 bases lay between the germline ends. The CDR3 length is 17 residues. Here the CDR3 reads CASSPPRGEGAKNIQYF. Written as DNA, the CDR3 is TGTGCCAGCAGCCCCCCTAGGGGAGAGGGGGCCAAAAACATTCAGTACTTC.

This sequence joins TRBV3-1 and TRBJ2-7, with D unclear. V was pared by 11 bases and J by 1 base, with 27 bases between. From germline, CDR1 is LGHDT and CDR2 YNNKEL (reference sequence). This CDR3 comprises 17 residues. The CDR3 DNA reads TGTGCCTCCTGCCAAGATGCTAGGGCGGATCGATCCTACGAGCAGTACTTC. Translated: CASCQDARADRSYEQYF.

This clonotype was seen repeatedly, ten times or more. The V call is TRBV7-3, the J call TRBJ2-3; D not certain. The length of the CDR3 is 14 residues. The V end lost 5 bases, the J end lost 2 bases, and 11 bases lay between the germline ends. Looked up from germline, CDR1 is SGHTA and CDR2 is FQGTGA. For the CDR3, the DNA is TGTGCCAGCAGCCCAATCTCCCCCACAGATACGCAGTATTTT. This encodes CASSPISPTDTQYF.